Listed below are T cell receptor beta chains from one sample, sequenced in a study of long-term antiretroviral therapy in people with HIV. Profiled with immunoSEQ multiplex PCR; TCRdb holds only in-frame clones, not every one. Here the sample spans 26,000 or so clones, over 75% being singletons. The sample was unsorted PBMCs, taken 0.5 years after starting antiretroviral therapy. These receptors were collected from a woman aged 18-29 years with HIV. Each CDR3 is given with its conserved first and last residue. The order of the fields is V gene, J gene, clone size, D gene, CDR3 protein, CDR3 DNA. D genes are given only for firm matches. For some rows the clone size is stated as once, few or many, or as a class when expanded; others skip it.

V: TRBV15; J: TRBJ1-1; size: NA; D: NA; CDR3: CATSRKVNTEAFF; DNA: TGTGCCACCAGCCGGAAGGTTAACACTGAAGCTTTCTTT
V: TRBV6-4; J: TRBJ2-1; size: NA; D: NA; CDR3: CASSRGTEQFF; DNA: TGTGCCAGCAGTAGAGGGACTGAGCAGTTCTTC
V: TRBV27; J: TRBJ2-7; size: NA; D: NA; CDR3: CAFPYEQYF; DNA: TGTGCCTTTCCCTACGAGCAGTACTTC
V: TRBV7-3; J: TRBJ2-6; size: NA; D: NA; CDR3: CASSLGAAGANVLTF; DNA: TGTGCCAGCAGCTTGGGGGCAGCTGGGGCCAACGTCCTGACTTTC
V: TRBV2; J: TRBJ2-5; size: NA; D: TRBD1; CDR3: CASHDQGEETQYF; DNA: TGTGCCAGCCACGACCAGGGGGAAGAGACCCAGTACTTC
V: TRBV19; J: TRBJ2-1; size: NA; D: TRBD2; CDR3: CASSITSGAYNEQFF; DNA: TGTGCCAGTAGTATAACTAGCGGGGCCTACAATGAGCAGTTCTTC
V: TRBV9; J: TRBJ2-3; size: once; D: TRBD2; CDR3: CASSIGAAGLAGQDTQYF; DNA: TGTGCCAGCAGCATAGGTGCCGCGGGACTAGCGGGGCAAGATACGCAGTATTTT
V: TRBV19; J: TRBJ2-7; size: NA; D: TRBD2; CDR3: CASSLGLAVYEQYF; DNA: TGTGCCAGTAGTCTGGGACTAGCGGTCTACGAGCAGTACTTC
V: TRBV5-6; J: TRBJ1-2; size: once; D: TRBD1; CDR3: CASTPDRGDGYTF; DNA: TGTGCCAGCACTCCGGACAGGGGGGATGGCTACACCTTC
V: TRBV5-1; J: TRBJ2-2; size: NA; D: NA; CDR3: CASSLQAPNTGELFF; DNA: TGCGCCAGCAGCTTGCAGGCCCCGAACACCGGGGAGCTGTTTTTT
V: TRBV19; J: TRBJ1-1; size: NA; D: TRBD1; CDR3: CASSFGTGALNTEAFF; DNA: TGTGCCAGTAGTTTCGGGACAGGGGCTTTGAACACTGAAGCTTTCTTT
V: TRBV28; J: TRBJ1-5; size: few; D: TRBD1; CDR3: CASSLDREEGQPQHF; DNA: TGTGCCAGCAGTTTGGACAGGGAGGAGGGTCAGCCCCAGCATTTT
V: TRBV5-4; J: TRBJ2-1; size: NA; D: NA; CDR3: CASSLASRLQPHNEQFF; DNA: TGTGCCAGCAGCTTGGCTTCGCGGCTACAACCACACAATGAGCAGTTCTTC
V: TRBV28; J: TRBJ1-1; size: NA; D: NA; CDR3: CASTRTYREPEAFF; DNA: TGTGCCAGCACCCGAACCTACAGGGAGCCTGAAGCTTTCTTT
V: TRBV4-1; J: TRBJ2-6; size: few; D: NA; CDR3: CASSPLGANVLTF; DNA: TGCGCCAGCAGCCCCCTAGGGGCCAACGTCCTGACTTTC
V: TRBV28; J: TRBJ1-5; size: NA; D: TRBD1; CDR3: CASSSRLGDRGRKQWPQHF; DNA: TGTGCCAGCAGTTCACGATTAGGGGACAGGGGAAGGAAACAATGGCCCCAGCATTTT
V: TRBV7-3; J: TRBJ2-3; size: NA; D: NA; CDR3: CASSHPASGTDTQYF; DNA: TGTGCCAGCAGCCACCCCGCTAGCGGCACAGATACGCAGTATTTT
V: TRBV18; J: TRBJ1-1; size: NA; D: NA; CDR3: CASSPRRTEAFF; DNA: TGTGCCAGCTCACCGAGGCGGACTGAAGCTTTCTTT
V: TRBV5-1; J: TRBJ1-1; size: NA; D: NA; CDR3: CASSPYVGRTEAFF; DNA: TGCGCCAGCAGCCCGTACGTGGGGCGCACTGAAGCTTTCTTT
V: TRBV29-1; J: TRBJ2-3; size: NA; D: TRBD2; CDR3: CSVEATSGPPGTQYF; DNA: TGCAGCGTTGAAGCGACTAGCGGGCCCCCGGGTACGCAGTATTTT
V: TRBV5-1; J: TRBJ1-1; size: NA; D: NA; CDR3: CASSLDTGNTEAFF; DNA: TGCGCCAGCAGCTTGGATACAGGGAACACTGAAGCTTTCTTT
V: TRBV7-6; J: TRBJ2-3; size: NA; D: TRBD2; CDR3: CASSSRLAASADTQYF; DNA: TGTGCCAGCAGCTCTAGACTAGCGGCGTCGGCAGATACGCAGTATTTT
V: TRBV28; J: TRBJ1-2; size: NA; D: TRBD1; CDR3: CASSTQGADVGGYTF; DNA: TGTGCCAGCAGTACCCAGGGGGCAGATGTAGGGGGCTACACCTTC
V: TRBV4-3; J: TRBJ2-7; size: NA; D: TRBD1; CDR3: CASSQEVAGQGGYEQYF; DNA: TGCGCCAGCAGCCAAGAGGTGGCGGGACAGGGAGGATACGAGCAGTACTTC
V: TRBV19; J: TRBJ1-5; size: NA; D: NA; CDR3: CASSMGGPDSNQPQHF; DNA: TGTGCCAGTAGTATGGGAGGGCCAGATAGCAATCAGCCCCAGCATTTT
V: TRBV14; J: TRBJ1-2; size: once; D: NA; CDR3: CASSPGGRSGGYTF; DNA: TGTGCCAGCAGCCCGGGTGGGCGTTCCGGTGGCTACACCTTC
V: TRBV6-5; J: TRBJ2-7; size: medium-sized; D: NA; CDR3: CASTSGSRSYEQYF; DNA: TGTGCCAGCACCTCGGGCTCCCGCTCCTACGAGCAGTACTTC
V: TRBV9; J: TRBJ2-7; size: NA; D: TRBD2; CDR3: CASSAEGLAGFHEQYF; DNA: TGTGCCAGCAGCGCGGAGGGACTAGCGGGATTCCACGAGCAGTACTTC
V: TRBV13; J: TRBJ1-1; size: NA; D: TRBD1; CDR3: CASSLDLQGAEAFF; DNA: TGTGCCAGCAGCTTAGACCTACAGGGGGCTGAAGCTTTCTTT
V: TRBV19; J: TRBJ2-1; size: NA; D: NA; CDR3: CASTEGPRASYNEQFF; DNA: TGTGCCAGCACCGAAGGGCCCCGGGCTTCCTACAATGAGCAGTTCTTC
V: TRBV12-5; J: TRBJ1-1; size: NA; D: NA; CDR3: CASGREGEAFF; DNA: TGTGCTAGTGGCAGGGAGGGTGAAGCTTTCTTT
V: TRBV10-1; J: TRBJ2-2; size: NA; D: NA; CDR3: CASSERQNTGELFF; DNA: TGCGCCAGCAGTGAGAGACAGAACACCGGGGAGCTGTTTTTT
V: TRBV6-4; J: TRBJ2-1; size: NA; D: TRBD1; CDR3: CASSAYPQGVNEQFF; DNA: TGTGCCAGCAGTGCTTACCCTCAGGGGGTCAATGAGCAGTTCTTC
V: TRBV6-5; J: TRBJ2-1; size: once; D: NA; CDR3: CASSYSNFLNEQFF; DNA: TGTGCCAGCAGTTACTCGAATTTTCTCAATGAGCAGTTCTTC
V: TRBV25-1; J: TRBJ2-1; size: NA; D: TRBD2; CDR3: CASSDPSGRYYNEQFF; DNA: TGTGCCAGCAGTGACCCCAGCGGGAGGTACTACAATGAGCAGTTCTTC
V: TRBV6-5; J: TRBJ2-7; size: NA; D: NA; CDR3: CASRIDGGYEQYF; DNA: TGTGCCAGCAGGATAGATGGAGGGTACGAGCAGTACTTC
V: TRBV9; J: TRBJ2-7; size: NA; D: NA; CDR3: CASSADGDSYEQYF; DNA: TGTGCCAGCAGCGCGGACGGGGACTCCTACGAGCAGTACTTC
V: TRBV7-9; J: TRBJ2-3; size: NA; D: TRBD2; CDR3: CASSSPTSGIRTDTQYF; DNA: TGTGCCAGCAGCTCACCGACTAGCGGGATTCGCACAGATACGCAGTATTTT
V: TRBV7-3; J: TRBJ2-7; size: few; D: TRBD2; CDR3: CASSLGGSGSYEQYF; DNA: TGTGCCAGCAGCTTAGGCGGGAGCGGCTCCTACGAGCAGTACTTC
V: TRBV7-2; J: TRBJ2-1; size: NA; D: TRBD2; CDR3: CASSLSGAPYNEQFF; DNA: TGTGCCAGCAGCTTAAGCGGGGCTCCTTACAATGAGCAGTTCTTC
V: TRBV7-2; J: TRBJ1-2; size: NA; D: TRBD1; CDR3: CASSLGGRGAHGSTF; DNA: TGTGCCAGCAGCTTAGGGGGCAGGGGGGCTCACGGATCCACCTTC
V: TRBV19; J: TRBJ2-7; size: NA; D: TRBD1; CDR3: CASSIDTGGISYEQYF; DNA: TGTGCCAGTAGTATAGACACAGGGGGAATTTCCTACGAGCAGTACTTC
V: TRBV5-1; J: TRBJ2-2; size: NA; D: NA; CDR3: CASSRETPGELFF; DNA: TGCGCCAGCAGCCGGGAAACGCCCGGGGAGCTGTTTTTT
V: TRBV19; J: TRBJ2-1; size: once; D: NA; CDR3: CASSRDGQTGNEQFF; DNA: TGTGCCAGTAGCAGGGACGGGCAGACTGGCAATGAGCAGTTCTTC
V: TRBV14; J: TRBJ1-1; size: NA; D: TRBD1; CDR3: CASSQETGARNTEAFF; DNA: TGTGCCAGCAGCCAAGAGACAGGGGCTCGGAACACTGAAGCTTTCTTT
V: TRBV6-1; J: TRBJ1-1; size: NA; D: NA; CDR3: CASSEAGWQATSEAFF; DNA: TGTGCCAGCAGTGAAGCAGGGTGGCAGGCTACTTCTGAAGCTTTCTTT
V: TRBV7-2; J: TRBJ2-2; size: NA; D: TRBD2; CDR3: CASSLDGPLAGVNHGELFF; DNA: TGTGCCAGCAGCTTAGACGGTCCACTAGCGGGAGTTAACCACGGGGAGCTGTTTTTT
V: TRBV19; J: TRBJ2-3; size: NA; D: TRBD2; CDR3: CASSPRGLAGEDTQYF; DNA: TGTGCCAGTAGCCCAAGGGGACTAGCGGGAGAAGATACGCAGTATTTT
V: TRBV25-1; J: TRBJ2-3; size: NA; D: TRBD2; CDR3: CASSEYFSGSLTDTQYF; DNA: TGTGCCAGCAGTGAATACTTTAGCGGGAGCCTCACAGATACGCAGTATTTT
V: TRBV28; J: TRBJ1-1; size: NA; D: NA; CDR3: CASSLGRNTEAFF; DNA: TGTGCCAGCAGTTTGGGCCGGAACACTGAAGCTTTCTTT
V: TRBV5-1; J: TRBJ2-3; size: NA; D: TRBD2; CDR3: CASSFLAGGRGTDTQYF; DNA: TGCGCCAGCAGCTTTCTAGCGGGAGGGCGCGGTACAGATACGCAGTATTTT
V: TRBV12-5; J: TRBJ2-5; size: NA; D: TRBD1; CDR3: CASGLGTGREETQYF; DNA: TGTGCTAGTGGTTTGGGGACAGGGCGCGAAGAGACCCAGTACTTC
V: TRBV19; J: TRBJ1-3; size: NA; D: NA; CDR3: CASRVRASGNTIYF; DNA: TGTGCCAGTAGGGTAAGGGCCTCTGGAAACACCATATATTTT
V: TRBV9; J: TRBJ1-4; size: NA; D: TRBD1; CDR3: CASSPQGVRNEKLFF; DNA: TGTGCCAGCAGCCCGCAGGGGGTGAGGAATGAAAAACTGTTTTTT